This T cell receptor (beta chain) is drawn from a study of CD8 T cells in ankylosing spondylitis (dated by TCRdb to about 2017). With regard to the full study: T cell receptor beta repertoires were profiled in healthy donors and ankylosing spondylitis patients so that disease-linked TCR variants could be found. The whole study cohort included 95 to 130 healthy donors and 20 to 30 ankylosing spondylitis patients. Samples of peripheral blood were taken, and for ankylosing spondylitis patients, synovial fluid was collected as well.

V trim: 5 bases; J trim: 7 bases; unmatched bases: 8. According to the germline V gene (reference sequence), CDR1 reads SEHNR and CDR2 reads FQNEAQ. The CDR3 spans 14 residues, from the cysteine through the phenylalanine. Solely the CDR3 DNA is kept, with 42 bases framed from the first base. This clonotype has a count of ten or more. No cognate antigen has been identified for it. Nothing much larger sits one base from this clone, and base qualities are not available. On the study overall, not on this receptor specifically: Some TCR beta motif variants had previously been reported in synovial fluid and blood of reactive arthritis patients, which suggested common disease-initiation mechanisms. According to the report, matched synovial fluid samples from ankylosing spondylitis patients were significantly enriched for the disease-linked clones. Blood from ankylosing spondylitis patients appeared to be characterized by a TCR beta motif composed of about eight highly homologous amino acid variants. A CD8+ phenotype was shown by the disease-linked clones, which were found at relatively low frequencies in peripheral blood.

Sequencing was carried out with an Illumina HiSeq 2500. TCR beta libraries were prepared by quantitative 5'-RACE with molecular barcodes. In the paper's pipeline: Disease-linked TCR variants were identified with a new computational method built on a probabilistic model of VDJ rearrangement. Starting from the raw public reads, TCRdb applied fastp trimming at Q25, assembled clones with MiXCR and retained in-frame beta chains. Rows are unified per CDR3 protein, each entry keeping the most common DNA and genes. The V and J calls were determined by TCRdb, not by the authors. The sample contains roughly 120,000 distinct CDR3 sequences, around 7% of them found a single time. The leading ten clones occupy over 9% of the sample.

Sequenced sample: blood, either unsorted or a sorted T cell fraction (not recorded which). This receptor chain uses TRBV7-9 and TRBJ2-7; the junction holds 10 bases that match TRBD1. The receptor comes from a male donor with ankylosing spondylitis or in good health (not recorded which). The nucleotide sequence reads TGTGCCAGCAGCATAGGACAGGGGGAAGGAGAGCAGTACTTC. This codes for CASSIGQGEGEQYF.